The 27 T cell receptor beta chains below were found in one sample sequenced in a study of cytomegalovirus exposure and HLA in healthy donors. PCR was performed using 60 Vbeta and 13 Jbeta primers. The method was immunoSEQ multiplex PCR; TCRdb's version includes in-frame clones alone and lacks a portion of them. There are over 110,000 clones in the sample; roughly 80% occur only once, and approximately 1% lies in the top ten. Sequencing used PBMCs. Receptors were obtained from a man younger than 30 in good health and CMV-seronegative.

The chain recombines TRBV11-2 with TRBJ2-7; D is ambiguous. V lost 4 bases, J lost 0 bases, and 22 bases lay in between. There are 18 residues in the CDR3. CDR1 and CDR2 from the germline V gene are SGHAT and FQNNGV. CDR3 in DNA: TGTGCCAGCAGCTCACACCTCACACCCAATTCTTTCTCCTACGAGCAGTACTTC. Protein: CASSSHLTPNSFSYEQYF.

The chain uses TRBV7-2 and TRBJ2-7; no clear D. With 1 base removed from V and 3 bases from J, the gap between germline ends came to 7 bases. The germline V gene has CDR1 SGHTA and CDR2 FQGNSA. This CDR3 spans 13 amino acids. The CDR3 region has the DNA TGTGCCAGCAGCTTAGGATCTAACTACGAGCAGTACTTC. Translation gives CASSLGSNYEQYF.

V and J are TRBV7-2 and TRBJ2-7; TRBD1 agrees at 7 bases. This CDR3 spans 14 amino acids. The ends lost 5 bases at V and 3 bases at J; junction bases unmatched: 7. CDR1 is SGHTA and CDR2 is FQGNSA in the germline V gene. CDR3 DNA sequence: TGTGCCAGCAGCCCCCAGACAGGGCTCTACGAGCAGTACTTC. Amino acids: CASSPQTGLYEQYF.

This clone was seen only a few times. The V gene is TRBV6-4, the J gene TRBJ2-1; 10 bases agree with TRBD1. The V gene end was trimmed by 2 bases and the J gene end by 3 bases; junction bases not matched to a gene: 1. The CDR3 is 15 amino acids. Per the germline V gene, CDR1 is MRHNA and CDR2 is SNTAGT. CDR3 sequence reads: CASSDGTGVYNEQFF. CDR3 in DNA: TGTGCCAGCAGTGACGGGACAGGGGTCTACAATGAGCAGTTCTTC.

The CDR3 nucleotides are TGTGCCAGCAGCCTGGGGACAGCTTATAATTCACCCCTCCACTTT. Translation gives CASSLGTAYNSPLHF. The V and J genes are TRBV5-4 and TRBJ1-6, with TRBD1 identical over 7 bases. The CDR3 length is 15 residues. Germline-derived CDR1 and CDR2 are SGHNT and YYREEE (reference sequence). The V and J ends lost 4 bases and 4 bases, in that order; junction bases with no gene match: 5.

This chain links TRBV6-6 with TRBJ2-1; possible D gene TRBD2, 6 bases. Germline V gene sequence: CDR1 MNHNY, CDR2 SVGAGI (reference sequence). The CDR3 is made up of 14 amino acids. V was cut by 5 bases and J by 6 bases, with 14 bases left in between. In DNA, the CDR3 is TGTGCCAGCAGTCCCACCGGGGACTCCAATGAGCAGTTCTTC. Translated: CASSPTGDSNEQFF.

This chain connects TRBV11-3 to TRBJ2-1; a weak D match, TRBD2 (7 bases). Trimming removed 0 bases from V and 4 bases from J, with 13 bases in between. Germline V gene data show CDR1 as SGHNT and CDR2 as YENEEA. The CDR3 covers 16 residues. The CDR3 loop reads CASSLEGGVGYNEQFF. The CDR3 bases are TGTGCCAGCAGCTTAGAAGGGGGGGTGGGTTACAATGAGCAGTTCTTC. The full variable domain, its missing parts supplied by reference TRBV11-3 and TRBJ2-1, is EAGVVQSPRYKIIEKKQPVAFWCNPISGHNTLYWYLQNLGQGPELLIRYENEEAVDDSQLPKDRFSAERLKGVDSTLKIQPAELGDSAVYLCASSLEGGVGYNEQFFGPGTRLTVL.

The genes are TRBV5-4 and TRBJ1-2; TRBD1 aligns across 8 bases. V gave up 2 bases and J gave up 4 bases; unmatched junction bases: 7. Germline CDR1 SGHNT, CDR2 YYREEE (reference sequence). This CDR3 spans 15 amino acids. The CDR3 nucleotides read TGTGCCAGCAGCTTTGGGACAGGACCTCCCTATGGCTACACCTTC. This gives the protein CASSFGTGPPYGYTF.

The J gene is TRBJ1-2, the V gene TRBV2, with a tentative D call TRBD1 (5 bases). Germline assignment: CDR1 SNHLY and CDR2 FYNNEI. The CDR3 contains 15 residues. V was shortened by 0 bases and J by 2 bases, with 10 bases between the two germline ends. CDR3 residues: CASSEALSGNYGYTF. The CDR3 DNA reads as TGTGCCAGCAGTGAAGCGCTTTCAGGGAACTATGGCTACACCTTC.

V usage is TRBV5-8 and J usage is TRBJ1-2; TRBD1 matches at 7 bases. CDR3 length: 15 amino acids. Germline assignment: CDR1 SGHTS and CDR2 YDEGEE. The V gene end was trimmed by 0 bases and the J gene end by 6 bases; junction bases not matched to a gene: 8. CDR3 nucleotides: TGTGCCAGCAGCTTGGAAGTAAGGGGGCGTCATGGCTACACCTTC. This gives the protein CASSLEVRGRHGYTF.

This CDR3 reads CASSVALSGANVLTF. The CDR3 DNA reads as TGTGCCAGCAGCGTAGCCCTCTCTGGGGCCAACGTCCTGACTTTC. J is TRBJ2-6 and V is TRBV9; D is unresolved. CDR3 size: 15 residues. CDR1 and CDR2 (germline): SGDLS, YYNGEE. Trimming cost V 0 bases and J 0 bases, with 4 bases left between them.

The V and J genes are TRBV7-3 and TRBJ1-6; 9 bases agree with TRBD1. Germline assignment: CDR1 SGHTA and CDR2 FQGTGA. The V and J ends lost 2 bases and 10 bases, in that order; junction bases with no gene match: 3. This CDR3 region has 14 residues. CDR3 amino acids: CASSLRDRVSPLHF. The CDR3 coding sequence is TGTGCCAGCAGCTTACGGGACAGGGTCTCACCCCTCCACTTT.

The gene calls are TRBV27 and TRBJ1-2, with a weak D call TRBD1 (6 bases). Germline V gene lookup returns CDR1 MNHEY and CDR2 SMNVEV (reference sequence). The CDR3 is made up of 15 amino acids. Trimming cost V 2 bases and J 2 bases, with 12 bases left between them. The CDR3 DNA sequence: TGTGCCAGCAGTTTACTCGCAGGACAGAACTATGGCTACACCTTC. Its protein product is CASSLLAGQNYGYTF.

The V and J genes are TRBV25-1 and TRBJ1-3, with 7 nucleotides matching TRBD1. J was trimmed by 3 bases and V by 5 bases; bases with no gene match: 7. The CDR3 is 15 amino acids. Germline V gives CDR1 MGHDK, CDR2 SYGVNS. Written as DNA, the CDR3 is TGTGCCAGCAGTAACGACAGGGTCGGTGGAAACACCATATATTTT. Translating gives CASSNDRVGGNTIYF.

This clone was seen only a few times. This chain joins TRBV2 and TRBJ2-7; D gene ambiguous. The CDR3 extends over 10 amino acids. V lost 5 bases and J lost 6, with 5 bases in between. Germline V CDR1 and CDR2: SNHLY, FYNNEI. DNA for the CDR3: TGTGCCAGCAGTCTTTCCGAGCAGTACTTC. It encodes CASSLSEQYF.

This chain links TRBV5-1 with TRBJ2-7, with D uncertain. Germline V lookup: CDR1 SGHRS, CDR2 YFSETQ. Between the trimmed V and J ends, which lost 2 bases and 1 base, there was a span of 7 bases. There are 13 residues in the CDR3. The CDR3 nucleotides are TGCGCCAGCAGCTTCAGTCAGTCCTACGAGCAGTACTTC. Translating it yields CASSFSQSYEQYF.

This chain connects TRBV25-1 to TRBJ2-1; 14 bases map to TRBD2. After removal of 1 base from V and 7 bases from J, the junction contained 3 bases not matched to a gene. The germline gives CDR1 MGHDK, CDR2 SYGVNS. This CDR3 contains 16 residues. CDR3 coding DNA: TGTGCCAGCAGTGAATGGCGGACTAGCGGGGGGAATGAGCAGTTCTTC. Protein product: CASSEWRTSGGNEQFF.

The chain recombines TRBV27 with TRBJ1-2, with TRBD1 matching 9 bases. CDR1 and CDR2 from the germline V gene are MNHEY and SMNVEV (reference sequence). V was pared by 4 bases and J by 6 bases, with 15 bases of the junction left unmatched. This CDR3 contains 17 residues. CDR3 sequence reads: CASSSYRDRVQSDGYTF. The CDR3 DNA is TGTGCCAGCAGTTCATACCGGGACAGGGTACAGTCGGATGGCTACACCTTC.

The CDR3 sequence is CASSDLRGREFF. CDR3 nucleotides: TGTGCCAGTAGTGACCTCAGGGGGCGGGAGTTCTTC. The chain carries TRBV19 and TRBJ2-1; 8 bases are shared with TRBD1. The CDR3 is 12 amino acids. V lost 5 bases, J lost 14 bases, and 8 bases stayed unmatched. Looked up from germline, CDR1 is LNHDA and CDR2 is SQIVND (reference sequence).

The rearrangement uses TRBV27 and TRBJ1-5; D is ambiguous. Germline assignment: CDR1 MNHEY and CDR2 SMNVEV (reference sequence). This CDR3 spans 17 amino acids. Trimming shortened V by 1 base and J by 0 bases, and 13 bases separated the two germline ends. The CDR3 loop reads CASSLWAAGISNQPQHF. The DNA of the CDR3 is TGTGCCAGCAGTTTATGGGCGGCCGGGATTAGCAATCAGCCCCAGCATTTT.

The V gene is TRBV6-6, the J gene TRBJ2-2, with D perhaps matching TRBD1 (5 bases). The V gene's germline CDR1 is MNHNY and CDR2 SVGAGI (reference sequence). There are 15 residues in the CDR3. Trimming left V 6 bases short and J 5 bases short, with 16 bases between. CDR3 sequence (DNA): TGTGCCAGCAGCGATCCTCAGGGAAAAACCGGGGAGCTGTTTTTT. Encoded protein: CASSDPQGKTGELFF.

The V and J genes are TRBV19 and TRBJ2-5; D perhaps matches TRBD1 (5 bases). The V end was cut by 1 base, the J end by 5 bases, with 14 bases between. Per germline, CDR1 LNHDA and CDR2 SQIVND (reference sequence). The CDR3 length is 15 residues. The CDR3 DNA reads TGTGCCAGTAGTATAGCAAAGGGGTATGTGGAGACCCAGTACTTC. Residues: CASSIAKGYVETQYF.

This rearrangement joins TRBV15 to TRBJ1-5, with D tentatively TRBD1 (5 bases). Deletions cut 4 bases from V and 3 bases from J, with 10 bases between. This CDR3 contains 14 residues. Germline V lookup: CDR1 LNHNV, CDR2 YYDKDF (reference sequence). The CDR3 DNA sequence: TGTGCCACCAGCATTCAGGGTCACAATCAGCCCCAGCATTTT. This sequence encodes CATSIQGHNQPQHF.

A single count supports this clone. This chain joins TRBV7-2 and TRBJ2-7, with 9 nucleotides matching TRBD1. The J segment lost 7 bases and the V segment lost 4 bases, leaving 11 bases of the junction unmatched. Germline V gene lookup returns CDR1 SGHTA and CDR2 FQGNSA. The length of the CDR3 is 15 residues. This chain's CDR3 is CASSSAGQGDFEQYF. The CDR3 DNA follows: TGTGCCAGCAGCTCAGCGGGACAGGGTGATTTTGAGCAGTACTTC.

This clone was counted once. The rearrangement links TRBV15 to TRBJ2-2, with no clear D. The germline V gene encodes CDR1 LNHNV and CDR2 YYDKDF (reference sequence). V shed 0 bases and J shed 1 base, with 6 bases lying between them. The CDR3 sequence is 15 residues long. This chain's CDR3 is CATSRDQVNTGELFF. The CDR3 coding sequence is TGTGCCACCAGCAGAGACCAGGTGAACACCGGGGAGCTGTTTTTT.

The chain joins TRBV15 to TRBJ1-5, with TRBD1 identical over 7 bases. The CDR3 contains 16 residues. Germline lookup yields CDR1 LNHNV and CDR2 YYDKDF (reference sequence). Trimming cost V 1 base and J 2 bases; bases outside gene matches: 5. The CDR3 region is CATSRGDREGNQPQHF. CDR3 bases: TGTGCCACCAGCAGAGGAGACAGGGAAGGCAATCAGCCCCAGCATTTT. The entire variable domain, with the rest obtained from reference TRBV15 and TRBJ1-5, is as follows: DAMVIQNPRYQVTQFGKPVTLSCSQTLNHNVMYWYQQKSSQAPKLLFHYYDKDFNNEADTPDNFQSRRPNTSFCFLDIRSPGLGDTAMYLCATSRGDREGNQPQHFGDGTRLSIL.

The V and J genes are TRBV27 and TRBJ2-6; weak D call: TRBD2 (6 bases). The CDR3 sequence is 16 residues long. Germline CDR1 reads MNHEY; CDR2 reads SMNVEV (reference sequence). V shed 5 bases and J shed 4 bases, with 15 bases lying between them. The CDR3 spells CASSPDGGFGANVLTF. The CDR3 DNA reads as TGTGCCAGCAGTCCCGATGGGGGGTTCGGGGCCAACGTCCTGACTTTC.